This TCR beta chain was recorded in a study of siplizumab effects on memory and regulatory T cells. Broader study findings: Mappable alloreactive CD4+ clones were on average 68.8% Treg-derived with siplizumab, 25% to 30% in controls. Suppressive function of proliferating Tregs from siplizumab cultures was not confirmed.

From germline, CDR1 is SGHRS and CDR2 YFSETQ. V was clipped by 3 bases and J by 5 bases, with 5 bases between them. This CDR3 has 11 amino acids. This clone was seen more than once but under ten times. Antigen: not known. Clones were sequenced by immunoSEQ multiplex PCR, and TCRdb holds only the in-frame ones, with some missing. In the table there are about 19,000 clones, around 43% of which are singletons. It was at 37°C and for less than seven days that the mixed lymphocyte reaction cells were cocultured. The sample was CFSE-low (dividing) CD4+ T cells sorted from an allogeneic mixed lymphocyte reaction. This sequence was found in a human donor in good health; the cells came from an allogeneic mixed lymphocyte reaction. Some clones in this sample may be carry-over from other donors' samples. The chain joins TRBV5-1 to TRBJ2-5; D call uncertain. In DNA, the CDR3 is TGCGCCAGCAGCTCCGGGGAGACCCAGTACTTC. Its protein is CASSSGETQYF.